The clone carrying this TCR beta chain was observed many times. This CDR3 comprises 17 residues. Germline CDR1 and CDR2: DFQATT and SNEGSKA (reference sequence). These data are taken from a study of regulatory T cells in long-lasting Graves disease. Time point given: persistent/refractory GD, antithyroid drugs over 5 years with positive TRAb. Making the TCR library involved RNA that had been extracted from PBMCs. Both iRepertoire HTBI primers and Arm-PCR of CDR3 regions were used to build the TCR beta libraries. TCRdb reprocessed the multiplex PCR reads via MiXCR and lists one record per CDR3 protein. This sample has about 300,000 distinct CDR3 sequences, with 22% found just once.

The sample was peripheral blood mononuclear cells (PBMCs), taken when the disease was refractory, from a patient treated with antithyroid drugs. J is TRBJ2-5 and V is TRBV20-1; 7 bases line up with TRBD2. The source of this sequence is a female donor with Graves disease. DNA of the CDR3: TGCAGCGGGTCTCTGGGGGAGGGCCTATATCTCCAAGAGACCCAGTACTTC. Its translation: CSGSLGEGLYLQETQYF.